This TCR beta chain was recorded in a study of graft-versus-host responses after intestinal transplantation. Across the whole study: Transplant types were multivisceral, liver-intestinal, or isolated intestinal.

TCRdb's table, derived via immunoSEQ multiplex PCR, lists solely in-frame clones and lacks some. This table has around 90,000 clones, around 92% appearing once. The ends lost 2 bases at V and 7 bases at J; junction bases unmatched: 7. Germline V lookup: CDR1 SGDLS, CDR2 YYNGEE. This CDR3 has 16 residues. Study-wide points: Early after transplant, HvG clones declined as circulating GvH clones peaked. GvH clones appeared in recipient marrow, some first in ileum or blood. Patients with graft-donor T cell macrochimerism had high graft-versus-host to host-versus-graft clonal ratios in allografts.

Of note for this clone: Antigen: not known.

The receptor was isolated from a human donor who was the organ donor for an intestinal transplant. The input for sequencing was unstimulated CD8+ T cells sorted from spleen or lymph node cells, taken before transplant. The chain links TRBV9 to TRBJ2-1; TRBD2 matches at 12 bases. The CDR3 DNA reads as TGTGCCAGCAGCGTTCCCCTAGCGGGAGGGCCTAATGAGCAGTTCTTC. Amino acid sequence: CASSVPLAGGPNEQFF.